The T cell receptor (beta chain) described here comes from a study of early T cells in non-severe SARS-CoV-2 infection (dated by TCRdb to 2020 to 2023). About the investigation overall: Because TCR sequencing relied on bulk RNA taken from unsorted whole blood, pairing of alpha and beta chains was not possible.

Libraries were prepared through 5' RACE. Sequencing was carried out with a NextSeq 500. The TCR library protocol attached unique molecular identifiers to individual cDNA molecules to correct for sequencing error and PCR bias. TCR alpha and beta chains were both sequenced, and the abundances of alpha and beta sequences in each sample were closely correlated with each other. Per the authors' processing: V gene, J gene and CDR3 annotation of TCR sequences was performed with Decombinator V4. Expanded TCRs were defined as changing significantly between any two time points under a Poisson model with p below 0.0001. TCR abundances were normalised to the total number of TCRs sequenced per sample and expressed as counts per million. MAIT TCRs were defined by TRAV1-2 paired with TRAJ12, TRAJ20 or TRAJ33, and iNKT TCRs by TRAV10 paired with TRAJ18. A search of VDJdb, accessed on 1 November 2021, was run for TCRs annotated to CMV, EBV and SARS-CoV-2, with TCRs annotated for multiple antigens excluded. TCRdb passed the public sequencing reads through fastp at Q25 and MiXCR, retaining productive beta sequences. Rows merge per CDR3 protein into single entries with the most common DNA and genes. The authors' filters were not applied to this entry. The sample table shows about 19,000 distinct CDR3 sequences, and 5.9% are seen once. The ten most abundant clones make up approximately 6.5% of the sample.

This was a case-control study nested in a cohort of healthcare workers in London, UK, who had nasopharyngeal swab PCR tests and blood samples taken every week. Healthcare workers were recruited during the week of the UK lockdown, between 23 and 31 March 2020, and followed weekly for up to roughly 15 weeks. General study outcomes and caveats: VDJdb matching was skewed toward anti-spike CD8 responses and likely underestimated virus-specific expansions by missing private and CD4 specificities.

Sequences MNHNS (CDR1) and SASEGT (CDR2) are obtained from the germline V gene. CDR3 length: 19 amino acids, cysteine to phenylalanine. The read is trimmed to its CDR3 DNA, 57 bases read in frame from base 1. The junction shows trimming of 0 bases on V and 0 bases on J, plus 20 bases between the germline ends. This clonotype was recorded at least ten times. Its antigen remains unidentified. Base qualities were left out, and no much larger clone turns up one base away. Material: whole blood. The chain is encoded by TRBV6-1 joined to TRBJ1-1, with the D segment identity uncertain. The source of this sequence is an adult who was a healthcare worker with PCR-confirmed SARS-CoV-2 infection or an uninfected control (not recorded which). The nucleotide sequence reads TGTGCCAGCAGTGAAGCGCAGTCTGGGCAGGTTGGGGTGAACACTGAAGCTTTCTTT. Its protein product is CASSEAQSGQVGVNTEAFF.